The entry below gives a single TCR beta chain sequence along with its context. Germline CDR1 and CDR2: SGHNT and YENEEA. The CDR3 spans 15 residues. After removal of 5 bases from V and 5 bases from J, the junction contained 9 bases not matched to a gene. Libraries were prepared by immunoSEQ multiplex PCR; TCRdb keeps only in-frame clonotypes and omits some of them. The sample holds around 60,000 clones; over 85% are singletons and the top ten take approximately 4.5%. This entry comes from a study of cytomegalovirus exposure and HLA in healthy donors. Sequencing was done on a sample of PBMCs. The clonotype originates from a man in his late teens or twenties in good health and CMV-seropositive. This chain connects TRBV11-3 to TRBJ2-7, with 10 bases matching TRBD1. In DNA form, the CDR3 reads TGTGCCAGCAGCCTAGGACAGGGGGGAAAAGACGAGCAGTACTTC. Its translation is CASSLGQGGKDEQYF.